Shown below are 13 T cell receptor beta chains from a single sample sequenced in a study of blood T cell repertoires in COVID-19. The repertoire was sequenced with immunoSEQ multiplex PCR; TCRdb's copy has only in-frame clones and lacks some. The table records around 320,000 clones, about 90% of them present only once. The specimen sequenced was peripheral blood. The origin of the receptors is a woman aged 25 to 39 with COVID-19, enrolled during active disease.

This sequence joins TRBV5-4 and TRBJ1-3, with D possibly being TRBD1 (5 bases). V lost 4 bases and J 4 bases, leaving 12 bases between the germline ends. The CDR3 is 14 amino acids. The germline V gene has CDR1 SGHNT and CDR2 YYREEE (reference sequence). CDR3 in amino acids: CASSPPGGGNTIYF. The CDR3 DNA sequence: TGTGCCAGCAGCCCCCCGGGGGGAGGAAACACCATATATTTT.

CDR3 amino acids: CASSSGTGYFHGYTF. CDR3 bases: TGTGCCAGCAGCTCCGGGACAGGGTATTTTCATGGCTACACCTTC. The genes are TRBV7-8 and TRBJ1-2; 9 nucleotides match TRBD1. Unmatched junction bases numbered 9, after V lost 4 bases and J lost 6 bases. This CDR3 is 15 amino acids long. Germline CDR1 reads SGHVS; CDR2 reads FQNEAQ.

Only one count was recorded for this clone. The chain uses TRBV6-1 and TRBJ2-7, with 11 bases lining up with TRBD2. Trimming at V came to 1 base and at J to 3 bases, leaving 5 bases not matched to a gene. The CDR3 length is 16 residues. Germline loops: CDR1 MNHNS, CDR2 SASEGT. Here the CDR3 reads CASSEVLAGGGYEQYF. The DNA of the CDR3 is TGTGCCAGCAGTGAAGTGCTAGCGGGGGGAGGCTACGAGCAGTACTTC.

The rearrangement uses TRBV2 and TRBJ1-1, with TRBD1 matching 7 bases. Germline CDR1 and CDR2: SNHLY and FYNNEI. This CDR3 contains 15 residues. V was clipped by 5 bases and J by 7 bases; unmatched bases: 13. CDR3 sequence reads: CASSFPQGGSLEAFF. The CDR3, as DNA: TGTGCCAGCAGTTTCCCGCAGGGGGGTTCCCTTGAAGCTTTCTTT.

In its sample, this clone was seen once. The rearrangement links TRBV5-1 to TRBJ2-3; 7 positions match TRBD2. V lost 4 bases, J lost 4 bases, and 3 bases stayed unmatched. This CDR3 is 13 amino acids long. The V gene's germline CDR1 is SGHRS and CDR2 YFSETQ. The CDR3 nucleotides are TGCGCCAGCAGCACCCGGGAGGCAGATACGCAGTATTTT. Protein product: CASSTREADTQYF.

CDR3 protein: CASSLPGQDYGYTF. CDR3 coding DNA: TGTGCCAGCAGCTTACCGGGACAGGACTATGGCTACACCTTC. V is TRBV7-9 and J is TRBJ1-2, with 8 bases matching TRBD1. After removal of 2 bases from V and 3 bases from J, the junction contained 2 bases not matched to a gene. This CDR3 has 14 amino acids. Germline values: CDR1 SEHNR, CDR2 FQNEAQ (reference sequence). The entire variable domain, with the rest obtained from reference TRBV7-9 and TRBJ1-2, is as follows: DTGVSQNPRHKITKRGQNVTFRCDPISEHNRLYWYRQTLGQGPEFLTYFQNEAQLEKSRLLSDRFSAERPKGSFSTLEIQRTEQGDSAMYLCASSLPGQDYGYTFGSGTRLTVV.

J is TRBJ2-4 and V is TRBV21-1; whether TRBD1, the table's D call, matches the DNA was not checked. TRBV21-1 is designated a pseudogene. CDR3 size: 17 residues. CDR3 residues: CASSPKGQLPRRNIQYF. DNA of the CDR3: TGTGCCAGCAGCCCCAAGGGACAGCTACCGAGGAGAAACATTCAGTACTTC.

This rearrangement joins TRBV9 to TRBJ1-1; D not resolved. Germline lookup yields CDR1 SGDLS and CDR2 YYNGEE. The CDR3 spans 13 residues. Trimming left V 5 bases short and J 3 bases short, with 11 bases between. For the CDR3, the DNA is TGTGCCAGCAGGCCGGTCGGTTACACTGAAGCTTTCTTT. Protein product: CASRPVGYTEAFF.

The V call is TRBV4-1, the J call TRBJ2-5; D call uncertain. This CDR3 is 14 amino acids long. The V gene's germline CDR1 is MGHRA and CDR2 YSYEKL. Trimming pared 0 bases from V and 5 bases from J, leaving 10 bases between. The CDR3 loop is CASSQEGRWETQYF. The DNA for the CDR3 is TGCGCCAGCAGCCAAGAGGGCCGGTGGGAGACCCAGTACTTC.

The J gene is TRBJ2-6, the V gene TRBV3-1 (or the pseudogene TRBV3-2); 7 nucleotides align to TRBD1. This CDR3 comprises 19 residues. After removal of 3 bases from V and 0 bases from J, the junction contained 11 bases not matched to a gene. In germline, CDR1 is LGHDT, CDR2 YNNKEL (reference sequence). The DNA of the CDR3 is TGTGCCAGCAGCCAGGTCCGACAGGGAATTGTCTCTGGGGCCAACGTCCTGACTTTC. This codes for CASSQVRQGIVSGANVLTF.

The chain employs TRBV6-6 and TRBJ2-3; the D gene is possibly TRBD2 (6 bases). CDR3 length: 16 residues. The germline V gene encodes CDR1 MNHNY and CDR2 SVGAGI (reference sequence). Trimming left V 0 bases short and J 0 bases short, with 10 bases between. CDR3 region: CASSYSRGRSTDTQYF. In DNA form, the CDR3 reads TGTGCCAGCAGTTACTCGCGGGGCCGTAGCACAGATACGCAGTATTTT.

J is TRBJ1-5 and V is TRBV18; the D gene is possibly TRBD1 (5 bases). The V and J ends lost 4 bases and 3 bases respectively, with 7 bases between them. This CDR3 has 13 amino acids. Germline lookup yields CDR1 KGHSH and CDR2 LQKENI. CDR3 protein: CASSQGPNQPQHF. The DNA for the CDR3 is TGTGCCAGCTCACAGGGGCCCAATCAGCCCCAGCATTTT.

In this sample, this clone turned up a few times. The V gene is TRBV6-1, the J gene TRBJ1-6; maybe TRBD1 (5 bases). Germline-derived CDR1 and CDR2 are MNHNS and SASEGT. Trimming stripped 4 bases from V and 0 bases from J, with 13 bases between. The CDR3 length is 17 residues. DNA of the CDR3: TGTGCCAGCAGTGGGACACGGATGAGCTCCTATAATTCACCCCTCCACTTT. Translating it yields CASSGTRMSSYNSPLHF.